This T cell receptor (beta chain) emerged from a study of early T cells in non-severe SARS-CoV-2 infection. As regards this clonotype: What it binds is unknown.

Points from the study as a whole: The study's VDJdb matching favored anti-spike CD8 responses and missed private and CD4 specificities.

CDR1 is SGHVS and CDR2 is FQNEAQ in the germline V gene. The CDR3 is 13 amino acids. Trimming pared 5 bases from V and 5 bases from J, leaving 12 bases between. Unique molecular identifiers were attached to individual cDNA molecules. TCRdb itself ran the 5' RACE reads through MiXCR, one entry per CDR3 protein. The data hold more than 85,000 distinct CDR3 sequences, with around 17% observed a single time. This clonotype was sampled from an adult who was a healthcare worker with PCR-confirmed SARS-CoV-2 infection or an uninfected control (not recorded which). V and J are TRBV7-8 and TRBJ1-1, with TRBD1 as a possible D gene (6 bases). The input for sequencing was whole blood, taken at baseline. CDR3 DNA: TGTGCCAGCAGCCCACAGGGTTGGACTGAAGCTTTCTTT. Translating gives CASSPQGWTEAFF.